The T cell receptor (beta chain) under discussion was sequenced for a study of T cells after yellow fever vaccination. Overall study results and limits: The booster saw the reappearance of most primary-vaccination clones (approximately 97% CD4, 88% CD8).

Details on this clonotype: As yet, its antigen is unknown.

The CDR3 length is 14 residues. The V end was cut by 0 bases, the J end by 0 bases, with 6 bases between. Germline CDR1 reads SGHRS; CDR2 reads YFSETQ. TCRdb used MiXCR to reprocess the 5' RACE reads, holding one entry per CDR3 protein. In the table there are a few hundred thousand distinct CDR3 sequences, approximately 4% of which are singletons. The chain is built from TRBV5-1 and TRBJ1-2; D is ambiguous. This TCR was sampled from a man between 18 and 29 years old who received the YFV17D yellow fever vaccine. Sequencing used PBMCs, obtained 15 days after the yellow fever booster vaccination. The DNA for the CDR3 is TGCGCCAGCAGCTTGGTAGAAGCTAACTATGGCTACACCTTC. Translated: CASSLVEANYGYTF.